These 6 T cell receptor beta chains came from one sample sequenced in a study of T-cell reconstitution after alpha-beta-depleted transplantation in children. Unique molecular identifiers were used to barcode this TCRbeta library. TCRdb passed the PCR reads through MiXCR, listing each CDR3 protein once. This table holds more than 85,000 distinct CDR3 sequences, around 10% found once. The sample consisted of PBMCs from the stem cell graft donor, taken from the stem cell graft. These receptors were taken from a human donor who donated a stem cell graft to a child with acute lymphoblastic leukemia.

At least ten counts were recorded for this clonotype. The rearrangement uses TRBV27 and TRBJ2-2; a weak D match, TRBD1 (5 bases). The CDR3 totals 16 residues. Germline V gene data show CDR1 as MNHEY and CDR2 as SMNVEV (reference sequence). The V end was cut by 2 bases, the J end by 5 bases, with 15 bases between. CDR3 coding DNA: TGTGCCAGCAGTTTAATAACAGTGGGGCTGACCGGGGAGCTGTTTTTT. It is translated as CASSLITVGLTGELFF.

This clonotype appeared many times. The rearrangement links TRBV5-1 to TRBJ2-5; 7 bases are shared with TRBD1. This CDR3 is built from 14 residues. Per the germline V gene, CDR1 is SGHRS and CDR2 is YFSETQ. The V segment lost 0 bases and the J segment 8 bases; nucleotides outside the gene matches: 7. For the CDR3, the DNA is TGCGCCAGCAGCTTGGCCCCAGGGGGACCAACCCAGTACTTC. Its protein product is CASSLAPGGPTQYF.

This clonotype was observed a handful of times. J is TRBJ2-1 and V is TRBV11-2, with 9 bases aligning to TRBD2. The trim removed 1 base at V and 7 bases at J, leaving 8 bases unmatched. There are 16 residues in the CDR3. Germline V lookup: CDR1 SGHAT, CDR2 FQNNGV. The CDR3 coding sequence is TGTGCCAGCAGCTTAGTGCGAGGCGGGGGGGCGAATGAGCAGTTCTTC. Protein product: CASSLVRGGGANEQFF.

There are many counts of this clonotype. CDR3 residues: CSVETHYGYTF. CDR3 bases: TGCAGCGTTGAAACCCACTATGGCTACACCTTC. This chain links TRBV29-1 with TRBJ1-2; no definite D call. Trimming cost V 2 bases and J 3 bases, with 4 bases left between them. The CDR3 covers 11 residues. Germline-derived CDR1 and CDR2 are SQVTM and ANQGSEA.

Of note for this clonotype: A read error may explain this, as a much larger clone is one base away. In DNA form, the CDR3 reads TGTGCCAGCAGCTTATTACCTAAAGATACGCAGCATTTT. As protein: CASSLLPKDTQHF. The rearrangement joins TRBV7-9 to TRBJ2-3, with no clear D. The DNA end lines up better with TRBJ1-5; the J call may be wrong. CDR1 and CDR2 from the germline V gene are SEHNR and FQNEAQ (reference sequence). The CDR3 is 13 residues long.

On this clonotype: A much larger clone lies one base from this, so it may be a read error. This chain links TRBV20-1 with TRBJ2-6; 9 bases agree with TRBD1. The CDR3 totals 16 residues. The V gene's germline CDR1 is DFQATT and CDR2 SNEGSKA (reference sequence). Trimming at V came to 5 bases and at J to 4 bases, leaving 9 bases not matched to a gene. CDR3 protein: CSAGPGTGIGANVLTF. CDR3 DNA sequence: TGCAGTGCTGGTCCCGGGACAGGGATCGGGGCCAACGTCCTGACTTTC.